This TCR beta chain derives from a study of blood T cell repertoires in COVID-19. Background on the study: Some COVID-19 samples were acute and others convalescent; all came from the United States, Italy and Spain.

The CDR3 length is 17 residues. Germline V gene data show CDR1 as SGHNT and CDR2 as YYREEE (reference sequence). Unmatched junction bases numbered 17, after V lost 6 bases and J lost 5 bases. TCRdb keeps only in-frame clones here, not all; method: immunoSEQ multiplex PCR. Here the sample spans approximately 210,000 clones, under 95% being singletons. This chain joins TRBV5-4 and TRBJ2-5; 9 nucleotides match TRBD2. This sequence was found in a man aged 25 to 40 with acute or convalescent COVID-19. Sequenced: peripheral blood. The CDR3 is CASNRGGASGITETQYF. The CDR3 nucleotides read TGTGCCAGCAACCGTGGTGGAGCTAGCGGGATCACCGAGACCCAGTACTTC.